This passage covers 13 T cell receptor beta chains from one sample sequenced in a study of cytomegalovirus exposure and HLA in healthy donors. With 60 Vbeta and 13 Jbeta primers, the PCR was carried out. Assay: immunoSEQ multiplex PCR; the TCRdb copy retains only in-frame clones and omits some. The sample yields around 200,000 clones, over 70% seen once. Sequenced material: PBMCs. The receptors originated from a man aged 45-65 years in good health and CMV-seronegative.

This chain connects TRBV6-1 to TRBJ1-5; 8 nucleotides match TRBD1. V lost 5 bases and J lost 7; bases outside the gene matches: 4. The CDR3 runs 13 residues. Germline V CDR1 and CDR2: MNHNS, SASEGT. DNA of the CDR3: TGTGCCAGCAGTCGACAGGGGCGACAGCCCCAGCATTTT. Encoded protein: CASSRQGRQPQHF.

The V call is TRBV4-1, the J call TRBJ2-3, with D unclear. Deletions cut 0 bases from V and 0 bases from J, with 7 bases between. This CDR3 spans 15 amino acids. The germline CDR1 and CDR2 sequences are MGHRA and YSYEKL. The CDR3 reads CASSQDKFSTDTQYF. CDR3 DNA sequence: TGCGCCAGCAGCCAAGACAAATTTAGCACAGATACGCAGTATTTT.

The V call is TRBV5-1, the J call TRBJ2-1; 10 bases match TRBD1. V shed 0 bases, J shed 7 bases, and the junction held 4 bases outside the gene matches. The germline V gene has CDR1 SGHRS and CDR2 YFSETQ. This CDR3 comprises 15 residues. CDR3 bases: TGCGCCAGCAGCTTGGAGGGACAGGGGTTGAATGAGCAGTTCTTC. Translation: CASSLEGQGLNEQFF.

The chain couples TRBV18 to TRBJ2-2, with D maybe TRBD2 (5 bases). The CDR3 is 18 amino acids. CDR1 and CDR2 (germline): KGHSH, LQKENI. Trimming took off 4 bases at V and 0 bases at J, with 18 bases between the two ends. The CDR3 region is CASSLASRQLANTGELFF. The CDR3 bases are TGTGCCAGCTCACTAGCTAGCAGACAACTCGCGAACACCGGGGAGCTGTTTTTT.

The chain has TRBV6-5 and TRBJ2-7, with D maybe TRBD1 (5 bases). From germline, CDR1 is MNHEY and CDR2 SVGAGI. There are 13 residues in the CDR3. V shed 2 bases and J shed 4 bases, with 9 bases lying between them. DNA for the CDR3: TGTGCCAGCAGTTACGGGGCGCAATACGAGCAGTACTTC. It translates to CASSYGAQYEQYF.

The CDR3 nucleotides are TGTGCCAGCAGCCTTCTTGGATCGGGACAGGGTAGTGGCTACACCTTC. As protein: CASSLLGSGQGSGYTF. The J gene is TRBJ1-2, the V gene TRBV7-2; 9 bases align to TRBD1. CDR3 length: 16 amino acids. The V and J ends lost 5 bases and 7 bases, in that order; junction bases with no gene match: 14. In germline, CDR1 is SGHTA, CDR2 FQGNSA.

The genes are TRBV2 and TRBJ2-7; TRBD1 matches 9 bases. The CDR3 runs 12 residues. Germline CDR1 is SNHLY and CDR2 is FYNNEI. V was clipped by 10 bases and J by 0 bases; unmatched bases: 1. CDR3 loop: CAMTGGSYEQYF. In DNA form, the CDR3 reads TGTGCCATGACAGGGGGCTCCTACGAGCAGTACTTC.

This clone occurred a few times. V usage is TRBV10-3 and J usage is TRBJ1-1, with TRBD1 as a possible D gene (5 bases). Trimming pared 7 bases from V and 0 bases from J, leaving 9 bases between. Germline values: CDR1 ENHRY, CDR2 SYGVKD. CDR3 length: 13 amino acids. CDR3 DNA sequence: TGTGCCATCAAACTGACAGTGAACACTGAAGCTTTCTTT. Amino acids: CAIKLTVNTEAFF.

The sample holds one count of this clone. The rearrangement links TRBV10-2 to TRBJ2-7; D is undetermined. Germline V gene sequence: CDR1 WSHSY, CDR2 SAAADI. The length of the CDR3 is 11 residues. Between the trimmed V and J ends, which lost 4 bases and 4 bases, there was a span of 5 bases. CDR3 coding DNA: TGCGCCAGCAGTGGGGCTTACGAGCAGTACTTC. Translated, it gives CASSGAYEQYF.

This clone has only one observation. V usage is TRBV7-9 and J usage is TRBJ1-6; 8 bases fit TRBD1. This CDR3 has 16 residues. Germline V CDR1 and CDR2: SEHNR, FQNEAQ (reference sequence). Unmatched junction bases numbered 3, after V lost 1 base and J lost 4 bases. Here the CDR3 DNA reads TGTGCCAGCAGCTTAGATACAGGGGGATATAATTCACCCCTCCACTTT. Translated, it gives CASSLDTGGYNSPLHF.

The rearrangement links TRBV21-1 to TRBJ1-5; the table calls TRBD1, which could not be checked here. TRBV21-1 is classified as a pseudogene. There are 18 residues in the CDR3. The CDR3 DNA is TGTGCCAGCAGCAAAAGGTTAGGGACAGGGCATAACATAGGGCCCCAGCATTTT. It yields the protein CASSKRLGTGHNIGPQHF.

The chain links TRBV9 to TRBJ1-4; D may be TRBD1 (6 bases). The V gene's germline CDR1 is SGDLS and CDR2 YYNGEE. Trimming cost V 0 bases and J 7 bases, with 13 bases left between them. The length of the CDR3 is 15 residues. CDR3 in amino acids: CASSVGETGLEKLFF. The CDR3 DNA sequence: TGTGCCAGCAGCGTAGGGGAAACAGGGCTTGAAAAACTGTTTTTT.

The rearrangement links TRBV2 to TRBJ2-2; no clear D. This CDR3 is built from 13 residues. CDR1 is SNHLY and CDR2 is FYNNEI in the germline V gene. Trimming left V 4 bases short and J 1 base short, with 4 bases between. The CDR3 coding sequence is TGTGCCAGCAGTGCTGTGAACACCGGGGAGCTGTTTTTT. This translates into CASSAVNTGELFF.